These 15 T cell receptor beta chains came from one sample sequenced in a study of blood T cells in healthy people across ages. With a J-beta primer mix and a sample-barcoded 5' primer, a second PCR ran 7 to 11 cycles. TCRdb recomputed calls from the 5' RACE reads with MiXCR, one row per CDR3 protein. The table shows around 820,000 distinct CDR3 sequences, with about 25% occurring only once. A further study also used this sample, focusing on T cells of mothers and their children.

The sequencing input was blood. These receptors were taken from a boy between 5 and 17 years old in good health.

The chain carries TRBV2 and TRBJ2-5; TRBD2 matches at 8 bases. The tail of the sequence fits TRBJ2-7 better, so the J call may be wrong. There are 15 residues in the CDR3. The germline CDR1 and CDR2 sequences are SNHLY and FYNNEI. The CDR3 nucleotides are TGTGCCAGCAATACTGTACCGGGACTAGCCTACGAGCAGTACTTC. Amino acids: CASNTVPGLAYEQYF.

V usage is TRBV7-2 and J usage is TRBJ1-6; 9 bases fit TRBD1. The CDR3 is 16 residues long. V gave up 2 bases and J gave up 10 bases; unmatched junction bases: 9. Germline assignment: CDR1 SGHTA and CDR2 FQGNSA. The CDR3 sequence: CASSLTLTGGGSPLHF. The CDR3 coding sequence is TGTGCCAGCAGCTTAACCCTGACAGGGGGAGGATCACCCCTCCACTTT.

A few counts support this clonotype. This chain connects TRBV5-1 to TRBJ1-3; D is ambiguous. Germline loops: CDR1 SGHRS, CDR2 YFSETQ. V was shortened by 0 bases and J by 0 bases, with 10 bases between the two germline ends. This CDR3 spans 16 amino acids. In DNA, the CDR3 is TGCGCCAGCAGCTTGGAAGGGAGTCACTCTGGAAACACCATATATTTT. This codes for CASSLEGSHSGNTIYF. Filled out from reference TRBV5-1 and TRBJ1-3, the complete variable domain reads KAGVTQTPRYLIKTRGQQVTLSCSPISGHRSVSWYQQTPGQGLQFLFEYFSETQRNKGNFPGRFSGRQFSNSRSEMNVSTLELGDSALYLCASSLEGSHSGNTIYFGEGSWLTVV.

This clonotype has only a few counts. The gene calls are TRBV20-1 and TRBJ2-1, with 9 positions matching TRBD2. Germline lookup yields CDR1 DFQATT and CDR2 SNEGSKA (reference sequence). The length of the CDR3 is 14 residues. Trimming cost V 2 bases and J 9 bases; bases outside gene matches: 8. DNA of the CDR3: TGCAGTGCTAGAAGGCGGGAGGGCCGGGCTGAGCAGTTCTTC. It encodes CSARRREGRAEQFF.

This chain connects TRBV28 to TRBJ2-7; D is perhaps TRBD2 (6 bases). Trimming pared 8 bases from V and 2 bases from J, leaving 13 bases between. CDR1 and CDR2 (germline): MDHEN, SYDVKM. The CDR3 totals 13 residues. The CDR3 region has the DNA TGTGCCAGCCTGGGAGGCAGGGCCTACGAGCAGTACTTC. The encoded protein is CASLGGRAYEQYF.

This chain links TRBV30 with TRBJ1-6, with unresolved D. CDR3 length equals 15 residues. Trimming cost V 4 bases and J 0 bases, with 10 bases left between them. The germline V gene has CDR1 GTSNPN and CDR2 SVGIG (reference sequence). In nucleotides, the CDR3 is TGTGCCTGGACCCCCGGGAGCTCCTATAATTCACCCCTCCACTTT. Its protein is CAWTPGSSYNSPLHF.

This clonotype turned up a few times. The V gene is TRBV28, the J gene TRBJ1-1; perhaps TRBD1 as D (5 bases). The CDR3 totals 14 residues. Germline lookup yields CDR1 MDHEN and CDR2 SYDVKM. The germline V and J ends were trimmed by 7 bases and 11 bases, with 23 bases remaining between them. The CDR3 bases are TGTGCCAGCACCTCGGAAGGGACCCAAATTGGGGCTTTCTTT. It translates to CASTSEGTQIGAFF.

This clonotype was counted between two and nine times. V usage is TRBV6-5 and J usage is TRBJ2-5; 11 bases align to TRBD2. The DNA end favors TRBJ2-7, so the J call may be wrong. The V gene's germline CDR1 is MNHEY and CDR2 SVGAGI. There are 15 residues in the CDR3. The CDR3 DNA is TGTGCCAGCAGTTACACTAGCGGGGGCTCCTACGAGCAGTACTTC. This encodes CASSYTSGGSYEQYF.

This clonotype appeared a few times. One junction end disagrees with the germline gene, perhaps due to a read error. The chain employs TRBV7-9 and TRBJ2-5; TRBD2 agrees at 14 bases. The germline gives CDR1 SEHNR, CDR2 FQNEAQ (reference sequence). This CDR3 spans 15 amino acids. The CDR3 region is CAGSSGTSGRETQYF. As DNA, the CDR3 is TGTGCCGGCAGCTCCGGGACTAGCGGGAGAGAGACCCAGTACTTC.

This chain connects TRBV29-1 to TRBJ1-1; D is unclear. The ends were cut back, 6 bases at V and 5 bases at J, with 10 bases in the middle. Germline lookup yields CDR1 SQVTM and CDR2 ANQGSEA. The CDR3 is 11 amino acids. The CDR3 nucleotides are TGCAGCGTGCCGATTGGAACTGAAGCTTTCTTT. Protein: CSVPIGTEAFF.

This clonotype has only a few counts. Given the absence of the conserved phenylalanine or tryptophan at the CDR3 end, a read error is likely. The chain has TRBV20-1 and TRBJ2-1; 9 bases map to TRBD2. This CDR3 region has 13 residues. Losses at the gene ends were 7 bases for V and 1 base for J; bases not matched to a gene: 2. Germline V gene data show CDR1 as DFQATT and CDR2 as SNEGSKA (reference sequence). This CDR3 is CSGTSGSYNEQFL. Written as DNA, the CDR3 is TGCAGTGGTACTAGCGGGTCCTACAATGAGCAGTTCCTC.

This clonotype was seen only a few times. This chain links TRBV29-1 with TRBJ2-6; 7 bases match TRBD1. The V segment lost 6 bases and the J segment 0 bases; nucleotides outside the gene matches: 2. Germline CDR1 SQVTM, CDR2 ANQGSEA. This CDR3 has 14 amino acids. In DNA form, the CDR3 reads TGCAGCGTGGACAGGTTCTCTGGGGCCAACGTCCTGACTTTC. Its translation is CSVDRFSGANVLTF. The full variable domain, its missing parts supplied by reference TRBV29-1 and TRBJ2-6, is SAVISQKPSRDICQRGTSLTIQCQVDSQVTMMFWYRQQPGQSLTLIATANQGSEATYESGFVIDKFPISRPNLTFSTLTVSNMSPEDSSIYLCSVDRFSGANVLTFGAGSRLTVL.

This chain links TRBV3-1 with TRBJ1-1; the D is unclear. The CDR3 is made up of 15 amino acids. The germline V gene has CDR1 LGHDT and CDR2 YNNKEL (reference sequence). The V gene lost 0 bases and the J gene lost 0 bases, with 8 bases spanning the gap. CDR3 in amino acids: CASSQDSSMNTEAFF. The CDR3 nucleotides read TGTGCCAGCAGCCAAGACTCTTCAATGAACACTGAAGCTTTCTTT.

The chain joins TRBV12-3 or TRBV12-4 to TRBJ2-3, with TRBD2 matching over 11 bases. This CDR3 has 16 amino acids. The V and J ends lost 6 bases and 4 bases, in that order; junction bases with no gene match: 9. The CDR3 protein is CASRSTSGGAADTQYF. CDR3 sequence (DNA): TGTGCCAGCAGGTCTACTAGCGGGGGAGCCGCAGATACGCAGTATTTT.

This clonotype was counted only a few times. The V and J genes are TRBV6-5 and TRBJ1-1; TRBD1 might be the D (6 bases). CDR3 length: 14 amino acids. The germline V gene encodes CDR1 MNHEY and CDR2 SVGAGI. V was clipped by 0 bases and J by 4 bases, with 9 bases between them. The CDR3 DNA reads as TGTGCCAGCAGTTACTCGGCAGGGGCCACTGAAGCTTTCTTT. This codes for CASSYSAGATEAFF.